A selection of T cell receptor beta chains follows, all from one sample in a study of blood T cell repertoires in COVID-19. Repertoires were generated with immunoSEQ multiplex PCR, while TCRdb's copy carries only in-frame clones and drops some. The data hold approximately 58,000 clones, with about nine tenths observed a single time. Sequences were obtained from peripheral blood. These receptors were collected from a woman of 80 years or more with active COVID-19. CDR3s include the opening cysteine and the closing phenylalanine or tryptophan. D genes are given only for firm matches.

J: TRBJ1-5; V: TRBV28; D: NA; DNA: TGTGCCAGCAGGCCACGTCAGGGGCAACAGCCCCAGCATTTT; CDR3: CASRPRQGQQPQHF
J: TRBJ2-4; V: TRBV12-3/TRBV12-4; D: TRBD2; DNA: TGTGCGTCCAGAGCGGGAGAGGTTGGAATTCAGTACTTC; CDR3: CASRAGEVGIQYF
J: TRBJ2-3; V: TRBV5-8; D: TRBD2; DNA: TGTGCCAGCAGCGACAGACTAGCGGGGGTCACAGATACGCAGTATTTT; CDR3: CASSDRLAGVTDTQYF
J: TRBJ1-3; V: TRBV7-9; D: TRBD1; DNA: TGTGCCAGCAGCGTAGGACAGGGGGCTGGAAACACCATATATTTT; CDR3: CASSVGQGAGNTIYF
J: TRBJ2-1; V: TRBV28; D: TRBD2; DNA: TGTGCCAGCAGTTTATCTAGACTAGCGGATGAGCAGTTCTTC; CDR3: CASSLSRLADEQFF
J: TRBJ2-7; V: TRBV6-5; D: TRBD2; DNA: TGTGCCAGCAGCCAGTTAGCGGGCTACGAGCAGTACTTC; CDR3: CASSQLAGYEQYF
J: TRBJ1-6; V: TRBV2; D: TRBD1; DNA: TGTGCCAGTAGTCTTTGGGACAGGGGATCACCCCTCCACTTT; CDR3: CASSLWDRGSPLHF
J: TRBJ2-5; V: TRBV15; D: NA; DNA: TGTGCCACCAGCCCGTCCACAGGGGAGACCCAGTACTTC; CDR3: CATSPSTGETQYF
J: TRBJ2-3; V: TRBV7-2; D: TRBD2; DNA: TGTGCCAGCAGCTTTGGGACTAGCGGGAGTGGCGCAGATACGCAGTATTTT; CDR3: CASSFGTSGSGADTQYF
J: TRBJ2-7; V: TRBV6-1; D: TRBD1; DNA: TGTGCCAGCAGTGCCCAGGGGGTTAAACTCTCCTACGAGCAGTACTTC; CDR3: CASSAQGVKLSYEQYF
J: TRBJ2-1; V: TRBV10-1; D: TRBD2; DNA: TGCGCCAGCAGTACGGGACTAGCGGATTTCTCCTACAATGAGCAGTTCTTC; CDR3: CASSTGLADFSYNEQFF
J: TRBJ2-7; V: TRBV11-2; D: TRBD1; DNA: TGTGCCAGCAGGGGGGGTGATGACAGGGGGCGCTGGCACGAGCAGTACTTC; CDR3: CASRGGDDRGRWHEQYF
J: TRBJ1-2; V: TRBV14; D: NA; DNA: TGTGCCAGCAGCCCCCTGACGGCAGGTTCTAACTATGGCTACACCTTC; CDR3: CASSPLTAGSNYGYTF
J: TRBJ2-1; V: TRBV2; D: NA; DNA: TGTGCCAGCATCCGGAGCCCAGGGCTCAATGAGCAGTTCTTC; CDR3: CASIRSPGLNEQFF
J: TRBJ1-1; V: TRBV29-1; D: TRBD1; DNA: TGCAGCGTCGTCCGTCACCCACAGGGGGCGCGGACTGAAGCTTTCTTT; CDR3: CSVVRHPQGARTEAFF
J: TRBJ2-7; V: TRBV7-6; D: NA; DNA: TGTGCCAGCAGCCCCTCCCGGGGGTCGTCTTACGAGCAGTACTTC; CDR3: CASSPSRGSSYEQYF
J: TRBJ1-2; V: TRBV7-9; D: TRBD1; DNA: TGTGCCAGCAGCCCGGGACAGAACTATGGCTACACCTTC; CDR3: CASSPGQNYGYTF